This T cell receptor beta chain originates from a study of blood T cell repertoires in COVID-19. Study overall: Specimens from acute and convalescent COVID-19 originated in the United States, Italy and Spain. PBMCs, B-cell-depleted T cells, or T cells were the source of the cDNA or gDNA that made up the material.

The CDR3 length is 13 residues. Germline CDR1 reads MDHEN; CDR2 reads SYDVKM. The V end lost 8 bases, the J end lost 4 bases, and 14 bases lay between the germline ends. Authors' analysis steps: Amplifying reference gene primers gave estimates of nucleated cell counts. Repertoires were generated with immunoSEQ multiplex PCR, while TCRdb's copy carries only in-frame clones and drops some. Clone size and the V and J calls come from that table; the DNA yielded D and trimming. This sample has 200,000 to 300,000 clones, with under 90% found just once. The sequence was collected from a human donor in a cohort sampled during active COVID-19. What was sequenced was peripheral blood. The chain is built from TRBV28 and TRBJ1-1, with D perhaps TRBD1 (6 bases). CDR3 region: CASHRELGTEAFF. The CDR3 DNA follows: TGTGCCAGCCACAGGGAGTTAGGCACTGAAGCTTTCTTT. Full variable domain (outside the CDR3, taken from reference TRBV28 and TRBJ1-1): DVKVTQSSRYLVKRTGEKVFLECVQDMDHENMFWYRQDPGLGLRLIYFSYDVKMKEKGDIPEGYSVSREKKERFSLILESASTNQTSMYLCASHRELGTEAFFGQGTRLTVV.